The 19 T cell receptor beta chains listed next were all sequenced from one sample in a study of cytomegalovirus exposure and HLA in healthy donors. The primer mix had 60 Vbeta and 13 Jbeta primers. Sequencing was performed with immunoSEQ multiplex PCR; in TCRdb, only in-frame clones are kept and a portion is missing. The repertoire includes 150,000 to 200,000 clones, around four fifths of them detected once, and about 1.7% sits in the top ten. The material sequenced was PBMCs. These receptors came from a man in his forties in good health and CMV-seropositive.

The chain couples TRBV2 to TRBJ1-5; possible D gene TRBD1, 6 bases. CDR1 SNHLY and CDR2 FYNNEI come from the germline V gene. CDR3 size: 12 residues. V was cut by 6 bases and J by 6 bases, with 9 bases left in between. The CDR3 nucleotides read TGTGCCAGCAGCCAGACAGGTCAGCCCCAGCATTTT. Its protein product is CASSQTGQPQHF. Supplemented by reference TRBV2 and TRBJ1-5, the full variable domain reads EPEVTQTPSHQVTQMGQEVILRCVPISNHLYFYWYRQILGQKVEFLVSFYNNEISEKSEIFDDQFSVERPDGSNFTLKIRSTKLEDSAMYFCASSQTGQPQHFGDGTRLSIL.

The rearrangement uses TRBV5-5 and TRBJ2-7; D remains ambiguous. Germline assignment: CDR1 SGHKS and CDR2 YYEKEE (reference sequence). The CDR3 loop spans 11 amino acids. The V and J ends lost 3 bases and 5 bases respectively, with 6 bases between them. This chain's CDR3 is CASSSADEQYF. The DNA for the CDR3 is TGTGCCAGCAGCTCCGCAGACGAGCAGTACTTC.

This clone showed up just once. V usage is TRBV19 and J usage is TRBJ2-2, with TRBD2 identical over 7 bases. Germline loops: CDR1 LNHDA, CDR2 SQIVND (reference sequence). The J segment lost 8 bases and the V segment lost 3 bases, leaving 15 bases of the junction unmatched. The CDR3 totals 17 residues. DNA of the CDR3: TGTGCCAGTAGTATCCCGAGGGCGGGAGTAGGAGTAGGGGAGCTGTTTTTT. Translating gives CASSIPRAGVGVGELFF.

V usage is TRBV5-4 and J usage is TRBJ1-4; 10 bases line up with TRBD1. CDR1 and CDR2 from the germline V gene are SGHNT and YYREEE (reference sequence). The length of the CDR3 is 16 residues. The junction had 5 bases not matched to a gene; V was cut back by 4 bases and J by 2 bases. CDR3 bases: TGTGCCAGCAGCCCCGGGACAGGGGCGACTAATGAAAAACTGTTTTTT. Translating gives CASSPGTGATNEKLFF.

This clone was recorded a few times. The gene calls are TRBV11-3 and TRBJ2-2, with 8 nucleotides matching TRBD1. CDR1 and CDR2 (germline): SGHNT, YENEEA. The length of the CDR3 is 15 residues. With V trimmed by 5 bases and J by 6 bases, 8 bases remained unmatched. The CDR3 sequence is CASSHGQGHAGELFF. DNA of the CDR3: TGTGCCAGCAGCCACGGACAGGGACACGCCGGGGAGCTGTTTTTT.

The CDR3 DNA follows: TGCGCCAGCAGGGAGGCAGAGGGAGCTTTCTTT. This translates into CASREAEGAFF. J is TRBJ1-1 and V is TRBV10-2; the D is unclear. Between the trimmed V and J ends, which lost 6 bases and 10 bases, there was a span of 12 bases. CDR1 and CDR2 from the germline V gene are WSHSY and SAAADI. This CDR3 is built from 11 residues.

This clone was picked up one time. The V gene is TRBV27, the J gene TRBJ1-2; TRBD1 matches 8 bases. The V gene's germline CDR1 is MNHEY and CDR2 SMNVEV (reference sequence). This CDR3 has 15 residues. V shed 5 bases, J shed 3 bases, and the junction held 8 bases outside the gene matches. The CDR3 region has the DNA TGTGCCAGCAGTACCATGACAGGGGATTACTATGGCTACACCTTC. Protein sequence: CASSTMTGDYYGYTF.

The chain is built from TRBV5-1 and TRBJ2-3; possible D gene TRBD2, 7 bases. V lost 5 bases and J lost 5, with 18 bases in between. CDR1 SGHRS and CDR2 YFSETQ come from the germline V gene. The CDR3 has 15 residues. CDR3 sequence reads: CASRPVPGGGDTQYF. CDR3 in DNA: TGCGCCAGCAGGCCGGTCCCGGGGGGCGGAGATACGCAGTATTTT.

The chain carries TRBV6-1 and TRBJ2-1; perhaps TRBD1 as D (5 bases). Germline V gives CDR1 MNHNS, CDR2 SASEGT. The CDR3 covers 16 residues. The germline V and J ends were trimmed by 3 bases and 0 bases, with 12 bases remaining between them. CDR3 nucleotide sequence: TGTGCCAGCAGTGACTGGGGCGGAAGCTCCTACAATGAGCAGTTCTTC. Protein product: CASSDWGGSSYNEQFF.

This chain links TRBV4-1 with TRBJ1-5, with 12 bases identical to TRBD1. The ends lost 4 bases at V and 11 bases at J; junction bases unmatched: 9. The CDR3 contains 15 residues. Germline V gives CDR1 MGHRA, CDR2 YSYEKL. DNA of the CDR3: TGCGCCAGCAGCCGAGCGGGACAGGGGGCAGGGGCCCAGCATTTT. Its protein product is CASSRAGQGAGAQHF.

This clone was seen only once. The CDR3 region has the DNA TGTGCCATCAGTGTTCAGGGGATAAACTATGGCTACACCTTC. Protein product: CAISVQGINYGYTF. The V call is TRBV10-3, the J call TRBJ1-2; weak D call: TRBD1 (6 bases). With 4 bases removed from V and 2 bases from J, the gap between germline ends came to 11 bases. CDR1 is ENHRY, CDR2 SYGVKD, per germline. The CDR3 loop spans 14 amino acids.

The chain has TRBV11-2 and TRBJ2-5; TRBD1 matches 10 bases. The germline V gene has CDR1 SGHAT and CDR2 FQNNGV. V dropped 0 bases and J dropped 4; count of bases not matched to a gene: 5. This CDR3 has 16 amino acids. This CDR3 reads CASSLEGTGAGETQYF. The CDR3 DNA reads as TGTGCCAGCAGCTTAGAAGGGACAGGGGCTGGAGAGACCCAGTACTTC.

The CDR3 DNA reads TGTGCCAGCGCTTTTCCCTTTTCGGGGGGCCAGGAGCCTAATCAGCCCCAGCATTTT. This encodes CASAFPFSGGQEPNQPQHF. The chain joins TRBV28 to TRBJ1-5; possibly TRBD1 for D (6 bases). The length of the CDR3 is 19 residues. The ends were cut back, 8 bases at V and 4 bases at J, with 30 bases in the middle. CDR1 MDHEN and CDR2 SYDVKM come from the germline V gene.

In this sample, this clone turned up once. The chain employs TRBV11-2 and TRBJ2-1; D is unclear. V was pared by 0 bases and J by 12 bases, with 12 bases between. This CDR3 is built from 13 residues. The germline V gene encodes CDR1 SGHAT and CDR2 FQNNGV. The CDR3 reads CASSLDSTPRQFF. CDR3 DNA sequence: TGTGCCAGCAGCTTAGATTCAACACCACGGCAGTTCTTC.

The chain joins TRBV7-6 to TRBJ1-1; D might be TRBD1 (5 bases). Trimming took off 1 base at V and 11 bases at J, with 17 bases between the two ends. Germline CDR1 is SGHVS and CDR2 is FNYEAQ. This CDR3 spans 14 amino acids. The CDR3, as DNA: TGTGCCAGCAGCTTAGGAGTCGACAGCCAGGAGGCTTTCTTT. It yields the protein CASSLGVDSQEAFF.

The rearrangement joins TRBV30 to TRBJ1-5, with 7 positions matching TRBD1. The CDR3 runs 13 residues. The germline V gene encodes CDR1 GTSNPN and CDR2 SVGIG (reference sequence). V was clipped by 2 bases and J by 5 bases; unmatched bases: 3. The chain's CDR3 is CAWSTGADQPQHF. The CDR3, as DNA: TGTGCCTGGAGTACAGGGGCCGATCAGCCCCAGCATTTT.

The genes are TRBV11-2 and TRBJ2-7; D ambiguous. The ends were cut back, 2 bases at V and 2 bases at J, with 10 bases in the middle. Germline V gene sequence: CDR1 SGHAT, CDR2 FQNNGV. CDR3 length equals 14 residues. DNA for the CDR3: TGTGCCAGCAGCTTACAACAGTTAACCTACGAGCAGTACTTC. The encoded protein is CASSLQQLTYEQYF. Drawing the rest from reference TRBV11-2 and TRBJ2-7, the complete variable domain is EAGVAQSPRYKIIEKRQSVAFWCNPISGHATLYWYQQILGQGPKLLIQFQNNGVVDDSQLPKDRFSAERLKGVDSTLKIQPAKLEDSAVYLCASSLQQLTYEQYFGPGTRLTVT.

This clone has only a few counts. The CDR3 DNA reads as TGTGCCAGCAGTGAATTCCCCCAGGGGACTGAAGCTTTCTTT. Translation: CASSEFPQGTEAFF. The chain uses TRBV25-1 and TRBJ1-1; D possibly corresponds to TRBD1 (6 bases). The CDR3 has 14 amino acids. Trimming shortened V by 1 base and J by 5 bases, and 11 bases separated the two germline ends. The germline gives CDR1 MGHDK, CDR2 SYGVNS. Supplemented by reference TRBV25-1 and TRBJ1-1, the full variable domain reads EADIYQTPRYLVIGTGKKITLECSQTMGHDKMYWYQQDPGMELHLIHYSYGVNSTEKGDLSSESTVSRIRTEHFPLTLESARPSHTSQYLCASSEFPQGTEAFFGQGTRLTVV.

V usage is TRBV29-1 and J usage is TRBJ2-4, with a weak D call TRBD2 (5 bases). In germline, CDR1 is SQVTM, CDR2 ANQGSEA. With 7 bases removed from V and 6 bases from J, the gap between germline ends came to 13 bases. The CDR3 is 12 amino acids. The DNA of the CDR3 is TGCAGCGCTACCCCAGAGGGAAACATTCAGTACTTC. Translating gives CSATPEGNIQYF.